The source of this T cell receptor (beta chain) is a study of cytomegalovirus exposure and HLA in healthy donors. General observations from the study: According to reports, the classifier identified cytomegalovirus status with high specificity and sensitivity.

This CDR3 spans 14 amino acids. Trimming left V 7 bases short and J 3 bases short, with 13 bases between. Germline CDR1 reads ENHRY; CDR2 reads SYGVKD. In the case of this clone: Its antigen is still unknown.

TCRdb keeps only in-frame clones here, not all; method: immunoSEQ multiplex PCR. The data hold 130,000 to 150,000 clones, with 89% observed a single time. This rearrangement joins TRBV10-3 to TRBJ1-5; tentative D call: TRBD1 (6 bases). The origin of this receptor is a woman under 30 in good health and CMV-seropositive. The sample consisted of PBMCs. DNA for the CDR3: TGTGCCATCATGGGAGGGGGACCCAATCAGCCCCAGCATTTT. It is translated as CAIMGGGPNQPQHF.